Detailed here is one T cell receptor beta chain. Its specificity is not known. This CDR3 has 13 amino acids. V shed 7 bases and J 6 bases; nucleotides not matched to a gene: 6. These data originate in a study of T cell responses to AZD1222 COVID-19 vaccine. Broader study findings: Repertoire sampling occurred only after the peak T cell response. Clonal diversity may have been underestimated in mostly white British donors.

Repertoires were generated with immunoSEQ multiplex PCR, while TCRdb's copy carries only in-frame clones and drops some. Among more than 110,000 clones listed, around nine tenths were seen once. This sample comprised peripheral blood, obtained on day 0 of AZD1222 vaccination. This sequence was found in an adult in good health. The V gene is TRBV12-3 or TRBV12-4, the J gene TRBJ2-3, with 8 bases lining up with TRBD1. This CDR3 is CASTGQGTDTQYF. In DNA form, the CDR3 reads TGTGCCAGCACCGGACAGGGAACGGATACGCAGTATTTT.